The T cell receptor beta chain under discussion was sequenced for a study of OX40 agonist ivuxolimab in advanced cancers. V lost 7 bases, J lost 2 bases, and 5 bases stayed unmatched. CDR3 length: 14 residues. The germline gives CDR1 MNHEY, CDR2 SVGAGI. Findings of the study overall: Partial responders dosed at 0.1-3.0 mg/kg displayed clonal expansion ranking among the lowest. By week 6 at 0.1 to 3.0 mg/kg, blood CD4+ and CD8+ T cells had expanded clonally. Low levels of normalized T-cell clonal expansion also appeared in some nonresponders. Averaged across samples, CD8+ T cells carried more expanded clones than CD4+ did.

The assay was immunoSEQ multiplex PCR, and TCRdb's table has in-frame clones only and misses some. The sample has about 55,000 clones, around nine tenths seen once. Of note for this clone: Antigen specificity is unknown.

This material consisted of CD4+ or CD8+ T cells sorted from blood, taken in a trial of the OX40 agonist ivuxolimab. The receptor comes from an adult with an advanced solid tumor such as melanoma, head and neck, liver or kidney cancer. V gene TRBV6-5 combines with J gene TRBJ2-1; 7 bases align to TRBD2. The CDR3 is CASKAGIAYNEQFF. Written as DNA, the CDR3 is TGTGCCAGCAAAGCGGGAATCGCCTACAATGAGCAGTTCTTC.